Each of the 20 T cell receptor beta chains below was sequenced from the same sample in a study of cytomegalovirus exposure and HLA in healthy donors. Vbeta (60) and Jbeta (13) primers were used in the PCR. Measured with immunoSEQ multiplex PCR; TCRdb has only the in-frame clones, and not every one. The data show 150,000 to 200,000 clones, approximately 71% seen once. Material for sequencing was PBMCs. The source of these receptors is a young woman in good health and CMV-seropositive.

The rearrangement links TRBV11-2 to TRBJ1-4; no definite D call. This CDR3 has 15 residues. Trimming cost V 3 bases and J 8 bases, with 16 bases left between them. Germline lookup yields CDR1 SGHAT and CDR2 FQNNGV. CDR3 in amino acids: CASSFGARGREKLFF. CDR3 nucleotides: TGTGCCAGCAGCTTTGGTGCCCGGGGAAGGGAAAAACTGTTTTTT.

This chain joins TRBV7-9 and TRBJ2-1; no clear D. Germline V gene data show CDR1 as SEHNR and CDR2 as FQNEAQ (reference sequence). The CDR3 length is 12 residues. Between the trimmed V and J ends, which lost 5 bases and 8 bases, there was a span of 10 bases. The CDR3 region is CASSRLFHEQFF. The CDR3 DNA follows: TGTGCCAGCAGCCGCCTATTTCATGAGCAGTTCTTC.

The V and J genes are TRBV7-2 and TRBJ1-6, with TRBD1 identical over 8 bases. With 4 bases clipped from V and 10 bases from J, the junction kept 15 bases outside the gene matches. The CDR3 sequence is 17 residues long. CDR1 SGHTA and CDR2 FQGNSA come from the germline V gene. The CDR3 is CASSSRDRRSSRSPLHF. The CDR3 coding sequence is TGTGCCAGCAGCTCCCGGGACAGGCGAAGCAGTCGGTCACCCCTCCACTTT.

This chain uses TRBV9 with TRBJ1-2, with 8 bases identical to TRBD1. Germline V lookup: CDR1 SGDLS, CDR2 YYNGEE. J gave up 6 bases and V 1 base, and 2 bases lay outside the gene matches. This CDR3 spans 13 amino acids. In DNA form, the CDR3 reads TGTGCCAGCAGCGTACAGGGACAGGATGGCTACACCTTC. Its protein is CASSVQGQDGYTF.

V gene TRBV30 combines with J gene TRBJ2-5, with TRBD1 as a possible D gene (6 bases). Trimming took off 2 bases at V and 1 base at J, with 11 bases between the two ends. The CDR3 sequence is 14 residues long. Looked up from germline, CDR1 is GTSNPN and CDR2 is SVGIG (reference sequence). CDR3 nucleotide sequence: TGTGCCTGGAGTCCCGGACAGATCCAAGAGACCCAGTACTTC. Residues: CAWSPGQIQETQYF.

The chain joins TRBV14 to TRBJ2-3, with TRBD2 matching 7 bases. Germline assignment: CDR1 SGHDN and CDR2 FVKESK. The CDR3 is 15 amino acids. The ends lost 1 base at V and 5 bases at J; junction bases unmatched: 6. The CDR3 coding sequence is TGTGCCAGCAGCCAAGGTGGACTAGTGGTAGATACGCAGTATTTT. It is translated as CASSQGGLVVDTQYF.

This clone was counted a few times. The gene calls are TRBV25-1 and TRBJ2-1; D is undetermined. Germline CDR1 and CDR2: MGHDK and SYGVNS. Trimming took 1 base from V and 4 from J, leaving 5 bases between them. The CDR3 has 13 residues. The CDR3 here is CASSEFSYNEQFF. The CDR3 nucleotides read TGTGCCAGCAGTGAATTTTCATACAATGAGCAGTTCTTC. Looking up the rest from reference TRBV25-1 and TRBJ2-1 gives the full variable domain: EADIYQTPRYLVIGTGKKITLECSQTMGHDKMYWYQQDPGMELHLIHYSYGVNSTEKGDLSSESTVSRIRTEHFPLTLESARPSHTSQYLCASSEFSYNEQFFGPGTRLTVL.

J is TRBJ2-7 and V is TRBV5-1, with 9 bases identical to TRBD1. The CDR3 loop spans 14 amino acids. Losses at the gene ends were 4 bases for V and 5 bases for J; bases not matched to a gene: 7. The germline CDR1 and CDR2 sequences are SGHRS and YFSETQ. The CDR3 DNA follows: TGCGCCAGCAGCCTAGGACAGGGGTCCCACGAGCAGTACTTC. Translating gives CASSLGQGSHEQYF.

The V call is TRBV1, the J call TRBJ2-1; TRBD2 is taken as the D call from the table, unchecked against the DNA. TRBV1 is annotated as a pseudogene. This CDR3 contains 19 residues. This CDR3 reads CTSSHYRVPKRGDYNEQFF. CDR3 nucleotides: TGCACCAGCAGCCACTACCGGGTTCCCAAGCGGGGGGACTACAATGAGCAGTTCTTC.

The chain couples TRBV6-5 to TRBJ2-7; 7 bases agree with TRBD1. Unmatched junction bases numbered 8, after V lost 6 bases and J lost 0 bases. This CDR3 contains 15 residues. Germline assignment: CDR1 MNHEY and CDR2 SVGAGI. In nucleotides, the CDR3 is TGTGCCAGCAGGATCCACAGGGGTGGCTCCTACGAGCAGTACTTC. Translated, it gives CASRIHRGGSYEQYF.

The rearrangement links TRBV19 to TRBJ2-1; 9 bases agree with TRBD1. Germline V gene sequence: CDR1 LNHDA, CDR2 SQIVND (reference sequence). This CDR3 region has 17 residues. Trimming removed 8 bases from V and 9 bases from J; junction bases left unmatched: 20. CDR3 residues: CASSPPGPNRGRGEQFF. As DNA, the CDR3 is TGTGCCAGTTCCCCCCCTGGCCCGAACAGGGGGCGGGGTGAGCAGTTCTTC.

The chain combines TRBV12-5 with TRBJ2-3; D perhaps matches TRBD1 (5 bases). V dropped 6 bases and J dropped 6 bases, with 19 bases sitting between them. CDR1 is LGHNT and CDR2 is FRNRAP in the germline V gene. The CDR3 consists of 15 residues. CDR3 DNA: TGTGCTAGTGGGCCGGGCAGGGTAGAATGGGATACGCAGTATTTT. It translates to CASGPGRVEWDTQYF.

This clone was observed a few times. The DNA of the CDR3 is TGTGCCAGCAGTAGGGCGGGGACAGGGAATTCACCCCTCCACTTT. Its protein product is CASSRAGTGNSPLHF. The rearrangement joins TRBV6-5 to TRBJ1-6; TRBD1 matches at 9 bases. V lost 5 bases to trimming and J lost 7 bases; unmatched junction nucleotides: 6. The germline V gene has CDR1 MNHEY and CDR2 SVGAGI. The CDR3 is 15 residues long.

In DNA, the CDR3 is TGTGCCTGGAGGGGGACAGGGAACGGCTACACCTTC. It encodes CAWRGTGNGYTF. The chain joins TRBV30 to TRBJ1-2; 9 nucleotides agree with TRBD1. Germline V gene sequence: CDR1 GTSNPN, CDR2 SVGIG (reference sequence). The CDR3 consists of 12 residues. J lost 8 bases, V lost 3 bases, and 4 bases had no gene match.

This clone was found once. V and J are TRBV27 and TRBJ1-6; no definite D call. V lost 7 bases and J 1 base, leaving 8 bases between the germline ends. This CDR3 has 14 residues. Germline V lookup: CDR1 MNHEY, CDR2 SMNVEV (reference sequence). The CDR3 nucleotides read TGTGCCAGCAATCCCGGGTCCTATAATTCACCCCTCCACTTT. Translation: CASNPGSYNSPLHF.

The CDR3 DNA is TGTGCCAGCCAGCTTAGCACGGCCTATAGCAATCAGCCCCAGCATTTT. Protein sequence: CASQLSTAYSNQPQHF. The chain has TRBV7-8 and TRBJ1-5; no clear D gene. This CDR3 comprises 16 residues. Deletions cut 8 bases from V and 0 bases from J, with 17 bases between. CDR1 SGHVS and CDR2 FQNEAQ come from the germline V gene.

This chain uses TRBV7-9 with TRBJ1-1; the D gene is possibly TRBD1 (5 bases). The CDR3 extends over 15 amino acids. Deletions cut 5 bases from V and 0 bases from J, with 13 bases between. Looked up from germline, CDR1 is SEHNR and CDR2 is FQNEAQ (reference sequence). CDR3 region: CASSDDRLMNTEAFF. The CDR3 bases are TGTGCCAGCAGCGACGACAGATTAATGAACACTGAAGCTTTCTTT.

Of note for this clone: Within the sample, other DNA sequences also encode this same CDR3. This chain links TRBV18 with TRBJ2-5; D remains ambiguous. Germline loops: CDR1 KGHSH, CDR2 LQKENI. V was pared by 3 bases and J by 2 bases, with 7 bases between. The CDR3 loop spans 13 amino acids. The CDR3 loop reads CASSPGSQETQYF. The CDR3 DNA is TGTGCCAGCTCACCCGGGTCGCAAGAGACCCAGTACTTC.

This chain links TRBV7-9 with TRBJ2-1; 8 positions match TRBD2. Germline CDR1 reads SEHNR; CDR2 reads FQNEAQ (reference sequence). J gave up 6 bases and V 5 bases, and 12 bases lay outside the gene matches. The CDR3 loop spans 16 amino acids. CDR3 DNA sequence: TGTGCCAGCAGCCCTCAAAGCGGGGGCCCCGGCAATGAGCAGTTCTTC. Translating gives CASSPQSGGPGNEQFF.

This chain connects TRBV4-2 to TRBJ2-3, with TRBD2 identical over 8 bases. Germline CDR1 LGHNA, CDR2 YNFKEQ. This CDR3 is built from 15 residues. Trimming at V came to 3 bases and at J to 3 bases, leaving 5 bases not matched to a gene. CDR3 nucleotides: TGTGCCAGCAGCCACCGAGCGGGAGTGACAGATACGCAGTATTTT. This encodes CASSHRAGVTDTQYF.